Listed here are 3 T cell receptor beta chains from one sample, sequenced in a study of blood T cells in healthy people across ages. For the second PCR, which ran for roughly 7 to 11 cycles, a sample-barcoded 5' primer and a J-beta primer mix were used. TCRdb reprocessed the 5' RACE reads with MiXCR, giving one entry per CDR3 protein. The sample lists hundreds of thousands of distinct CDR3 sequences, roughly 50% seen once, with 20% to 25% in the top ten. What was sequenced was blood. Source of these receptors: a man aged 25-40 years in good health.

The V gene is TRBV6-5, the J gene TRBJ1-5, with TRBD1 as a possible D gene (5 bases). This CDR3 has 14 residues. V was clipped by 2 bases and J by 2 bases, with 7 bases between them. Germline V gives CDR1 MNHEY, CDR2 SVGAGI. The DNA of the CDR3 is TGTGCCAGCAGTTACCAGGGAGGCAATCAGCCCCAGCATTTT. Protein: CASSYQGGNQPQHF.

For the CDR3, the DNA is TGTGCCAGCAGTTTGCCCGGTGGTGATGAGCAGTTCTTC. Protein sequence: CASSLPGGDEQFF. The chain recombines TRBV12-3 or TRBV12-4 with TRBJ2-1; D not resolved. Trimming removed 3 bases at V and 8 bases at J, with 11 bases between. This CDR3 contains 13 residues.

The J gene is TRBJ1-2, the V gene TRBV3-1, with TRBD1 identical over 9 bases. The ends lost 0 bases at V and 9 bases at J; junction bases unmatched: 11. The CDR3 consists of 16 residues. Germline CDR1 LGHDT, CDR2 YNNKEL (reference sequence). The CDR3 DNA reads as TGTGCCAGCAGCCAAGATGACCTCACCGGGACAGGGAGCTACACCTTC. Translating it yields CASSQDDLTGTGSYTF.